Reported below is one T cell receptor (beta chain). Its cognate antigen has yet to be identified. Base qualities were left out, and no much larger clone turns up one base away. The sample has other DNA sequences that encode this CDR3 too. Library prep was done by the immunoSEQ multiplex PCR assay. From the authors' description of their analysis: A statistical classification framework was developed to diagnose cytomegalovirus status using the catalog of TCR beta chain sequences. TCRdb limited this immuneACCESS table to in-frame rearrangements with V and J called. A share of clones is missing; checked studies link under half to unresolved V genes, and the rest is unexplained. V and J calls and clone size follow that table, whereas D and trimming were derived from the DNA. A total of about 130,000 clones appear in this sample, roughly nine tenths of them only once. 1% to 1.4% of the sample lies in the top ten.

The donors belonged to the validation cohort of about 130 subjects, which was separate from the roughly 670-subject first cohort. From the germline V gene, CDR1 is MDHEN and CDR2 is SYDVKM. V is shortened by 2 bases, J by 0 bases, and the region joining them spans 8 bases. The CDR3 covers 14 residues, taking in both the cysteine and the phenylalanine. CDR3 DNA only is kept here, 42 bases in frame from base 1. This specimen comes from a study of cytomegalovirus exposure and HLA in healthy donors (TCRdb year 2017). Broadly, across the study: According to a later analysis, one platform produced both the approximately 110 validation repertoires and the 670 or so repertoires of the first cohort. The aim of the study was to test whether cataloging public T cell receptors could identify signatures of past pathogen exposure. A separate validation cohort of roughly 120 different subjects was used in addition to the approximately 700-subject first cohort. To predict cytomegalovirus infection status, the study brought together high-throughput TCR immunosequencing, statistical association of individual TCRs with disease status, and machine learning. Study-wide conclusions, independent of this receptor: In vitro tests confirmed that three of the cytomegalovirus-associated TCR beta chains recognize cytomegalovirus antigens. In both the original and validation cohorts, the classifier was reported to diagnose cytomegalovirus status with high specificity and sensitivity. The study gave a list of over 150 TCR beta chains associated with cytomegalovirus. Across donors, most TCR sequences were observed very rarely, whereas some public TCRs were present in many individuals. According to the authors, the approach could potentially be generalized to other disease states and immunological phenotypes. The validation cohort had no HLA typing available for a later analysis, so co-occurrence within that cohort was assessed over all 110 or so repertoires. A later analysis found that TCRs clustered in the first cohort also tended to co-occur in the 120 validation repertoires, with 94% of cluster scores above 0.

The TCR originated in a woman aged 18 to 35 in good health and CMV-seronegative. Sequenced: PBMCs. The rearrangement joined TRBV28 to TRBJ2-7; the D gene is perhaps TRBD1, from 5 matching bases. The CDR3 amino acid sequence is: CASSLTGSSYEQYF. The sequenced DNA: TGTGCCAGCAGTTTAACAGGAAGCTCCTACGAGCAGTACTTC.